Below are 9 T cell receptor beta chains sequenced from a single sample in a study of yellow fever vaccine responses in identical twins. A single record per CDR3 protein comes from TCRdb applying MiXCR to the RT-PCR reads. The table has roughly 6,900 distinct CDR3 sequences, about 86% seen once. Sequenced material: T cells from blood (PBMCs), unsorted or a sorted subset (not recorded which), taken before or after yellow fever vaccination (not recorded which). Receptors originate from a young woman who received the yellow fever vaccine.

The rearrangement uses TRBV11-2 and TRBJ2-5, with D perhaps assigned TRBD1 or TRBD2 (5 bases each). The ends were cut back, 5 bases at V and 5 bases at J, with 15 bases in the middle. Germline CDR1 reads SGHAT; CDR2 reads FQNNGV. The CDR3 is 14 amino acids. CDR3 region: CASSPGPPPETQYF. CDR3 sequence (DNA): TGTGCCAGCAGCCCGGGGCCACCACCCGAGACCCAGTACTTC.

The gene calls are TRBV2 and TRBJ2-1, with D tentatively TRBD1 (6 bases). Per germline, CDR1 SNHLY and CDR2 FYNNEI. Deletions cut 8 bases from V and 5 bases from J, with 13 bases between. The CDR3 sequence is 13 residues long. In DNA, the CDR3 is TGTGCCAGCGCCATACGGACAGACAATGAGCAGTTCTTC. Residues: CASAIRTDNEQFF.

The chain is built from TRBV7-2 and TRBJ2-7; no firm D call. Germline V gives CDR1 SGHTA, CDR2 FQGNSA. This CDR3 is 13 amino acids long. Trimming took 2 bases from V and 4 from J, leaving 9 bases between them. CDR3 in DNA: TGTGCCAGCAGCTTAACGACGGAATACGAGCAGTACTTC. Amino acids: CASSLTTEYEQYF.

This chain uses TRBV12-3 or TRBV12-4 with TRBJ1-2, with unresolved D. The CDR3 runs 12 residues. V lost 4 bases and J 9 bases, leaving 12 bases between the germline ends. CDR3 protein: CASSSGSERYTF. The CDR3 DNA reads TGTGCCAGCAGTTCAGGTTCCGAACGCTACACCTTC.

This chain connects TRBV11-1 to TRBJ2-7; 9 bases map to TRBD2. Germline V CDR1 and CDR2: SGHAT, FQDESV (reference sequence). The CDR3 loop spans 14 amino acids. The V segment lost 5 bases and the J segment 3 bases; nucleotides outside the gene matches: 5. The DNA for the CDR3 is TGTGCCAGCAGCCATGGACTAGCGAACTACGAGCAGTACTTC. It encodes CASSHGLANYEQYF.

J is TRBJ1-6 and V is TRBV11-3; D uncertain. This CDR3 comprises 14 residues. V was pared by 1 base and J by 7 bases, with 8 bases between. CDR1 is SGHNT and CDR2 is YENEEA in the germline V gene. The CDR3 region has the DNA TGTGCCAGCAGCTTAGGGGCGAGGAATTCACCCCTCCACTTT. As protein: CASSLGARNSPLHF.

The chain's CDR3 is CSVDLASQMTQYF. Written as DNA, the CDR3 is TGCAGCGTTGATTTGGCATCCCAAATGACCCAGTACTTC. V gene TRBV29-1 combines with J gene TRBJ2-5; D remains ambiguous. Germline V gene sequence: CDR1 SQVTM, CDR2 ANQGSEA. Trimming cost V 3 bases and J 7 bases, with 15 bases left between them. The CDR3 is made up of 13 amino acids. The full variable domain, in which reference TRBV29-1 and TRBJ2-5 provide the parts outside the CDR3, is SAVISQKPSRDICQRGTSLTIQCQVDSQVTMMFWYRQQPGQSLTLIATANQGSEATYESGFVIDKFPISRPNLTFSTLTVSNMSPEDSSIYLCSVDLASQMTQYFGPGTRLLVL.

This clonotype showed up just once. The rearrangement links TRBV20-1 to TRBJ2-1; D might be TRBD2 (5 bases). Germline V gives CDR1 DFQATT, CDR2 SNEGSKA (reference sequence). V dropped 2 bases and J dropped 7 bases, with 15 bases sitting between them. There are 14 residues in the CDR3. CDR3 amino acids: CSARPVKRANEQFF. CDR3 bases: TGCAGTGCTAGACCGGTGAAGAGGGCAAATGAGCAGTTCTTC.

The chain carries TRBV19 and TRBJ2-5; 7 bases align to TRBD1. CDR1 and CDR2 (germline): LNHDA, SQIVND (reference sequence). V lost 4 bases, J lost 7 bases, and 15 bases stayed unmatched. This CDR3 has 16 residues. The CDR3 DNA reads TGTGCCAGTAGTAGCACAGCAGGGGGACCTCGGTGGACCCAGTACTTC. Its protein product is CASSSTAGGPRWTQYF.